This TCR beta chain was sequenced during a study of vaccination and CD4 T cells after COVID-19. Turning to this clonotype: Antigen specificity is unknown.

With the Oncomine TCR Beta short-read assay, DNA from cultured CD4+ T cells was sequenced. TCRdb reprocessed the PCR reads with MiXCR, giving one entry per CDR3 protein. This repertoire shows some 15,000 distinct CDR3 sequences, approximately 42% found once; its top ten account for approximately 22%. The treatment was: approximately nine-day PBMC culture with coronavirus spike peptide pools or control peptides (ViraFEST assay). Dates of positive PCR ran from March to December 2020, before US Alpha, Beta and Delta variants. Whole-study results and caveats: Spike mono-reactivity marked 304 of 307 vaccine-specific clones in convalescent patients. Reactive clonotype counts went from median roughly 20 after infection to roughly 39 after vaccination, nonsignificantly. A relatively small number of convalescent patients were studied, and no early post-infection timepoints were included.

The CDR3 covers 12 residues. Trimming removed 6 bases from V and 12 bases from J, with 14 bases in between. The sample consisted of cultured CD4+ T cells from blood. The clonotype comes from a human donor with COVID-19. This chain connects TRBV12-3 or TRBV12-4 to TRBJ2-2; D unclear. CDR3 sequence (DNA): TGTGCCAGCAGGCAAGGACCGTCAAAGCTGTTTTTT. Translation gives CASRQGPSKLFF.